The clone carrying this TCR gamma chain appeared a few times. A far larger clone lies a single base away; this is likely a read error. TCRdb called clones anew from the multiplex PCR reads with CATT. The profile covers tens of thousands of gamma-chain clones, with approximately 1.4% appearing a single time and roughly a fifth taken by the ten largest. Flow sorting of PBMC yielded separate Vgamma9/Vdelta2+ and Vdelta2-negative gammadelta T cell populations for bulk repertoire analysis. The length of the CDR3 is 13 residues. Germline CDR1 reads EGSTGY; CDR2 reads YDSYTSSV. This specimen comes from a study of γδ T cells in repeated Plasmodium falciparum infection.

Sequenced input: gamma-delta T cells from blood. The J gene was not called, though the V gene is TRGV4. This TCR was recovered from a pool of human donors (malaria-infected and uninfected, not separated). As DNA, the CDR3 is TGTGCCACCTGGGATGGAGAAGATTATAAGAAGCTCTTT. The encoded protein is CATWDGEDYKKLF.